The rows below give T cell receptor beta chains drawn from one sample of a study of blood T cells in healthy people across ages. TCRdb re-derived calls from the 5' RACE reads in MiXCR, one entry per CDR3 protein. The table includes just under 550,000 distinct CDR3 sequences, 24% detected once. These data were also filed under a second study, of T cells of mothers and their children.

Specimen: blood. The receptors originated from a boy aged 10-17 years in good health. CDR3s include the opening cysteine and the closing phenylalanine or tryptophan. A D gene is named only where the DNA matches it firmly. Size values are once, few and many counts, or a class for expanded clones, and some rows have none.

size: once; J: TRBJ2-1; D: NA; V: TRBV7-2; DNA: TGTGCCAGCAGCTTAGTAGGGGTGGGCAACAATGAGCAGTTCTTC; CDR3: CASSLVGVGNNEQFF
size: NA; J: TRBJ2-7; D: NA; V: TRBV6-1; DNA: TGTGCCAGCAGACCCGGGACACTGAGCTCCTACGAGCAGTACTTC; CDR3: CASRPGTLSSYEQYF
size: NA; J: TRBJ1-4; D: TRBD1; V: TRBV29-1; DNA: TGCAGCGTTGAAGAGACATTGTTGGACAGGGGAGGGGTAAAACTGTTTTTT; CDR3: CSVEETLLDRGGVKLFF
size: few; J: TRBJ1-4; D: TRBD1; V: TRBV7-9; DNA: TGTGCCAGCAGCCTAATTCCGACCGGGACAGGGAAAGAAAAACTGTTTTTT; CDR3: CASSLIPTGTGKEKLFF
size: few; J: TRBJ2-1; D: NA; V: TRBV29-1; DNA: TGCAGCGCCCGTCCTGCCGTTGGTGAGCAGTTCTTC; CDR3: CSARPAVGEQFF
size: few; J: TRBJ2-7; D: NA; V: TRBV28; DNA: TGTGCCAGCAGTTTAGGCAGGGAACGTAACTTC; CDR3: CASSLGRERNF
size: few; J: TRBJ2-2; D: TRBD1; V: TRBV28; DNA: TGTGCCAGCAGTTTATACTCCGGGACAGGGAGTGCCGGGGAGCTGTTTTTT; CDR3: CASSLYSGTGSAGELFF
size: NA; J: TRBJ1-5; D: TRBD1; V: TRBV24-1; DNA: TGTGCCACCAGGGGACAGGGGTTTGGACAGCCCCCGCATTTT; CDR3: CATRGQGFGQPPHF
size: few; J: TRBJ2-3; D: NA; V: TRBV12-3/TRBV12-4; DNA: TGTGCCAGCAGCCTAAGCCCCCAGGGCACAGATACGCAGTATTTT; CDR3: CASSLSPQGTDTQYF
size: NA; J: TRBJ2-3; D: NA; V: TRBV10-3; DNA: TGTGCCATCAGTCAACAGACGGGAGATACGCAGTATTTT; CDR3: CAISQQTGDTQYF
size: NA; J: TRBJ2-5; D: NA; V: TRBV7-9; DNA: TGTGCCAGCAGCCCGCAGAAGGGATCCAAAGAGACCCAGTACTTC; CDR3: CASSPQKGSKETQYF
size: NA; J: TRBJ2-1; D: NA; V: TRBV18; DNA: TGTGCCAGCTCACCATCAGAGGCCAATGAGCAGTTCTTC; CDR3: CASSPSEANEQFF
size: few; J: TRBJ1-2; D: NA; V: TRBV10-3; DNA: TGTGCCATCAGACCGACGGAGGGCTATGGCTACACCTTC; CDR3: CAIRPTEGYGYTF
size: few; J: TRBJ2-7; D: NA; V: TRBV27; DNA: TGTGCCAGCAGTTCAACCGGGACCCCTATGGGCGAGCAGTACTTC; CDR3: CASSSTGTPMGEQYF
size: many; J: TRBJ2-7; D: TRBD2; V: TRBV13; DNA: TGTGCCAGCAGCTTCACTAGCGGTTCCTACGAGCAGTACTTC; CDR3: CASSFTSGSYEQYF
size: many; J: TRBJ1-1; D: NA; V: TRBV5-6; DNA: TGTGCCAGCAGCTTGGGCAGCGCGAACACTGAAGCTTTCTTT; CDR3: CASSLGSANTEAFF
size: NA; J: TRBJ2-3; D: NA; V: TRBV9; DNA: TGTGCCAGCAGCGTAGAGCGAGACAGGCCGGGAACAGATACGCAGTATTTT; CDR3: CASSVERDRPGTDTQYF
size: NA; J: TRBJ2-5; D: NA; V: TRBV4-1; DNA: TGCGCCAGCAGCCAAGAACGGGACATTTTGCAAGAGACCCAGTACTTC; CDR3: CASSQERDILQETQYF
size: NA; J: TRBJ1-1; D: TRBD1; V: TRBV7-9; DNA: TGTGCCAGCAGCTTAGGTCCAGGGGGAATGAACACTGAAGCTTTCTTT; CDR3: CASSLGPGGMNTEAFF
size: few; J: TRBJ2-6; D: NA; V: TRBV28; DNA: TGTGCCAGCAGTTTTCCCTCGGGGGCCAACGTCCTGACTTTC; CDR3: CASSFPSGANVLTF
size: many; J: TRBJ2-7; D: NA; V: TRBV28; DNA: TGTGCCAGCCGAAGGGGGACAAGCTCCTACGAGCAGTACTTC; CDR3: CASRRGTSSYEQYF
size: few; J: TRBJ2-6; D: NA; V: TRBV20-1; DNA: TGCAGTGCTAGATCCCTTCTAGAGGCCAACGTCCTGACTTTC; CDR3: CSARSLLEANVLTF
size: few; J: TRBJ2-1; D: TRBD2; V: TRBV6-6; DNA: TGTGCCAGCAGCGACTTGGCTAGCGGGAGGTTTGAGCAGTTCTTC; CDR3: CASSDLASGRFEQFF
size: NA; J: TRBJ2-1; D: NA; V: TRBV7-8; DNA: TGTGCCAGCAGACGCAGGGCGGCAGACAATAAGCAGTTCTTC; CDR3: CASRRRAADNKQFF
size: NA; J: TRBJ1-2; D: NA; V: TRBV7-3; DNA: TGTGCCAGCAGCCCGCCTGGACAGTTTGGCTACACCTTC; CDR3: CASSPPGQFGYTF
size: NA; J: TRBJ2-3; D: NA; V: TRBV9; DNA: TGTGCCAGCAGCGTAAAAGATACGCAGTATTTT; CDR3: CASSVKDTQYF
size: NA; J: TRBJ1-1; D: NA; V: TRBV6-6; DNA: TGTGCCAGCAGTTACGGGGTTGAAGCTTTCTTT; CDR3: CASSYGVEAFF
size: NA; J: TRBJ1-2; D: NA; V: TRBV15; DNA: TGTGCCACCAGCAGAGATTTGGGCAGTGAGATTTATGGCTACACCTTC; CDR3: CATSRDLGSEIYGYTF
size: NA; J: TRBJ1-5; D: NA; V: TRBV28; DNA: TGTGCCAGCAGTTTGCGGCAGGGGCGCAATCAGCCCCAGCATTTT; CDR3: CASSLRQGRNQPQHF
size: NA; J: TRBJ2-3; D: NA; V: TRBV7-9; DNA: TGTGCCAGCAGCTTAGAGGGCCCGGCGCAGTATTTT; CDR3: CASSLEGPAQYF
size: few; J: TRBJ2-2; D: TRBD2; V: TRBV5-1; DNA: TGCGCCAGCAGGAGCCGGGGGGCCGGGGAGCTGTTTTTT; CDR3: CASRSRGAGELFF
size: NA; J: TRBJ2-3; D: TRBD2; V: TRBV28; DNA: TGTGCCAGCAGTTCTGCCGGGACTAGCGGGAGCACAGATACGCAGTATTTT; CDR3: CASSSAGTSGSTDTQYF
size: NA; J: TRBJ2-7; D: NA; V: TRBV7-2; DNA: TGTGCCAGCAACCACGGCGGGTCAAGTAACGAGCAGTACTTC; CDR3: CASNHGGSSNEQYF
size: NA; J: TRBJ2-4; D: NA; V: TRBV7-8; DNA: TGTGCCAGCAGCTTAGTCGGCATCGATGACAAAAACATTCAGTACTTC; CDR3: CASSLVGIDDKNIQYF
size: few; J: TRBJ2-3; D: NA; V: TRBV7-3; DNA: TGTGCCAGCAGCTTAGGGGTCGGGACTAGCACAGATACGCAGTATTTT; CDR3: CASSLGVGTSTDTQYF
size: NA; J: TRBJ2-1; D: TRBD2; V: TRBV7-9; DNA: TGTGCCAGCAGCTTCGGGACTAGCGGGAGTTATGAGCAGTTCTTC; CDR3: CASSFGTSGSYEQFF
size: few; J: TRBJ2-5; D: NA; V: TRBV28; DNA: TGTGCCAGCAGTCCAGCGTTGAAGCAAGAGACCCAGTACTTC; CDR3: CASSPALKQETQYF
size: few; J: TRBJ2-5; D: NA; V: TRBV28; DNA: TGTGCCAGCAGTTTAATTGGGGCAGGGCAGGAAGAGACCCAGTACTTC; CDR3: CASSLIGAGQEETQYF
size: few; J: TRBJ1-2; D: NA; V: TRBV5-5; DNA: TGTGCCAGCAGTAAAGCTCTAGGGACCCCTCGGTCGTCGTCTGGCTACACCTTC; CDR3: CASSKALGTPRSSSGYTF
size: few; J: TRBJ1-5; D: NA; V: TRBV6-2/TRBV6-3; DNA: TGTGCCAGCAGTTACGGTGAGGGAGTCCAGCCCCAGCATTTT; CDR3: CASSYGEGVQPQHF
size: NA; J: TRBJ1-5; D: NA; V: TRBV20-1; DNA: TGCAGTGCTGGAGGAACAGGGTTGACCCAGCATTTT; CDR3: CSAGGTGLTQHF
size: NA; J: TRBJ1-2; D: NA; V: TRBV12-3/TRBV12-4; DNA: TGTGCCAACAGTCTCCGGGACATCCCCTTCTATGGCTACACCTTC; CDR3: CANSLRDIPFYGYTF
size: NA; J: TRBJ1-4; D: NA; V: TRBV27; DNA: TGTGCCAGCACGAAAGTCGGGGGAGGGAAACTGTTTTTT; CDR3: CASTKVGGGKLFF